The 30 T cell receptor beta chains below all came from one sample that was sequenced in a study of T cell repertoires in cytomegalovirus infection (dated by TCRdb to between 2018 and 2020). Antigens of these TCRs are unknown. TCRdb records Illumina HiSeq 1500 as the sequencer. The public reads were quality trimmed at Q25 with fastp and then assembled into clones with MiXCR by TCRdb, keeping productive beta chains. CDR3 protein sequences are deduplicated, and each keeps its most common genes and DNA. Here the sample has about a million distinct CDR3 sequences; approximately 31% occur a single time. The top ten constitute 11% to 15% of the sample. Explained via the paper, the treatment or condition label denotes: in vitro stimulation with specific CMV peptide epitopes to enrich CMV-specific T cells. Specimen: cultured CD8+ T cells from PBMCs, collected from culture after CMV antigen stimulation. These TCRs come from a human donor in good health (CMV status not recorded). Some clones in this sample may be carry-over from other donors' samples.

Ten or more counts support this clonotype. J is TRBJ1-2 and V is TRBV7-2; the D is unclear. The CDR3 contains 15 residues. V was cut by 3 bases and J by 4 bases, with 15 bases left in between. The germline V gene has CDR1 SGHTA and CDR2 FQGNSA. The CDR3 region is CASSFVRTEAYGYTF. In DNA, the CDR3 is TGTGCCAGCAGCTTCGTTCGAACGGAAGCCTATGGCTACACCTTC. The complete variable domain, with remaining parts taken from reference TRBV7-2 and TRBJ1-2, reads GAGVSQSPSNKVTEKGKDVELRCDPISGHTALYWYRQSLGQGLEFLIYFQGNSAPDKSGLPSDRFSAERTGGSVSTLTIQRTQQEDSAVYLCASSFVRTEAYGYTFGSGTRLTVV.

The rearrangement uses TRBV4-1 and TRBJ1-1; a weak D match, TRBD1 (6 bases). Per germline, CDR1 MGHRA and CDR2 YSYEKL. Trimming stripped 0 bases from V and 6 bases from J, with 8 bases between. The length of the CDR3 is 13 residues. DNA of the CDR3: TGCGCCAGCAGCCAAGAAGGGGGGCCTGAAGCTTTCTTT. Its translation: CASSQEGGPEAFF.

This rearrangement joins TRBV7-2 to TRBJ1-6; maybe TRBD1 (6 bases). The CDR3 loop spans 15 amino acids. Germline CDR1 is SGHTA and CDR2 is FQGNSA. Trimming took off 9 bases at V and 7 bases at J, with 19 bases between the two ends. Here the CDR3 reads CASSLPGHSNSPLHF. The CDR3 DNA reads TGTGCCAGTAGCCTTCCGGGACACAGCAATTCACCCCTCCACTTT. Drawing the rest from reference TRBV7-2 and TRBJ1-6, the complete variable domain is GAGVSQSPSNKVTEKGKDVELRCDPISGHTALYWYRQSLGQGLEFLIYFQGNSAPDKSGLPSDRFSAERTGGSVSTLTIQRTQQEDSAVYLCASSLPGHSNSPLHFGNGTRLTVT.

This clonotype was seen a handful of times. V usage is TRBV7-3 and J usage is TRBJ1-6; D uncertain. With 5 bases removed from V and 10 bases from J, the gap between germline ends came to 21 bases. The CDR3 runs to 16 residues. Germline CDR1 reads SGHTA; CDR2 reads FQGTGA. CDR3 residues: CASSERGPGWESPLHF. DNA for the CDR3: TGTGCCAGCAGCGAAAGAGGCCCTGGTTGGGAATCACCCCTCCACTTT.

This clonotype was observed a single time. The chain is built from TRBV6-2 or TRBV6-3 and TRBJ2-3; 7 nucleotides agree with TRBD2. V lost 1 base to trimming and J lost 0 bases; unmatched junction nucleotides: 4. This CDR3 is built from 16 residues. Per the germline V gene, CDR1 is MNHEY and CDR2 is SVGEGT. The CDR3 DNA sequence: TGTGCCAGCAGTTACTGGGAGGGGAAGAGCACAGATACGCAGTATTTT. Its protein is CASSYWEGKSTDTQYF.

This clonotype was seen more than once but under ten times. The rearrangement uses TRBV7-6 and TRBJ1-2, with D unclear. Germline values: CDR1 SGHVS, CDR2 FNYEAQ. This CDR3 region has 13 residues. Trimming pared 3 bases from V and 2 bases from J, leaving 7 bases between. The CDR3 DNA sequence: TGTGCCAGCAGCTTGGACGAAAACTATGGCTACACCTTC. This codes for CASSLDENYGYTF.

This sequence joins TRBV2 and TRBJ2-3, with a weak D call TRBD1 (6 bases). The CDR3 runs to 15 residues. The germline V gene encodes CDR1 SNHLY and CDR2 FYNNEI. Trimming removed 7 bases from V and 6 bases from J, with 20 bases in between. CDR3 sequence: CASNLRTAAPDTQYF. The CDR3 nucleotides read TGTGCCAGCAACCTCCGGACAGCCGCCCCGGATACGCAGTATTTT. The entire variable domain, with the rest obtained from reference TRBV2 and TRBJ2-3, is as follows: EPEVTQTPSHQVTQMGQEVILRCVPISNHLYFYWYRQILGQKVEFLVSFYNNEISEKSEIFDDQFSVERPDGSNFTLKIRSTKLEDSAMYFCASNLRTAAPDTQYFGPGTRLTVL.

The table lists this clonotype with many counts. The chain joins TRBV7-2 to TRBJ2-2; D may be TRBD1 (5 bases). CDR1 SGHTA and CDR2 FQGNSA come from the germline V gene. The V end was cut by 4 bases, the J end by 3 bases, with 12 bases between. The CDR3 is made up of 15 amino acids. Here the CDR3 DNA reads TGTGCCAGCAGCTCAGGGTATTCGGACACCGGGGAGCTGTTTTTT. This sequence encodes CASSSGYSDTGELFF.

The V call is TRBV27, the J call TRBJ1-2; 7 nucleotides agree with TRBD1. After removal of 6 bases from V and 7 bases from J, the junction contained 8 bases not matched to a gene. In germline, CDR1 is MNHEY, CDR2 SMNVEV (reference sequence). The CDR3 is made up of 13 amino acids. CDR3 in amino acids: CASRATGSPGYTF. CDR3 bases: TGTGCCAGCAGGGCGACAGGGTCCCCTGGCTACACCTTC.

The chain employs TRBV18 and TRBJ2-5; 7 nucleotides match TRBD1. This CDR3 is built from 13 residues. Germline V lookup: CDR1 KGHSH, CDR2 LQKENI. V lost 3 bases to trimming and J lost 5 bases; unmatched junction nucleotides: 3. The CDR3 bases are TGTGCCAGCTCACCGGGACAGTCGGAGACCCAGTACTTC. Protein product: CASSPGQSETQYF.

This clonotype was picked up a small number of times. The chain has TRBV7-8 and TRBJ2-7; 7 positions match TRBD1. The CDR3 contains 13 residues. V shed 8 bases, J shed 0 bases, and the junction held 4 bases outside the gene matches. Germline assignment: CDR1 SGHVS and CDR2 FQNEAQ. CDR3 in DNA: TGTGCCAGCCAGGGACAGTCCTCCTACGAGCAGTACGTC. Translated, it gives CASQGQSSYEQYV.

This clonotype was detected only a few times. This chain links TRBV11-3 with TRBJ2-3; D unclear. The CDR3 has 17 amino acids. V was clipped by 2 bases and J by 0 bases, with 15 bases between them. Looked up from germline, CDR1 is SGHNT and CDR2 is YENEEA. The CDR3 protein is CASSLPDKGTSTDTQYF. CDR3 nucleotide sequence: TGTGCCAGCAGCTTACCAGACAAGGGAACGAGCACAGATACGCAGTATTTT.

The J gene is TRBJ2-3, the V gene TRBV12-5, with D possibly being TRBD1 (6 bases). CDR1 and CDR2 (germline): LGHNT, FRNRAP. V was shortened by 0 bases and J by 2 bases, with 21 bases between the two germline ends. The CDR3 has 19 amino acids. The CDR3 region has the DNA TGTGCTAGTGGTTTGGTACTGATCAGCGTAAGGGGGTCCACAGATACGCAGTATTTT. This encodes CASGLVLISVRGSTDTQYF. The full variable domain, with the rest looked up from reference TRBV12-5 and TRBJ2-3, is DARVTQTPRHKVTEMGQEVTMRCQPILGHNTVFWYRQTMMQGLELLAYFRNRAPLDDSGMPKDRFSAEMPDATLATLKIQPSEPRDSAVYFCASGLVLISVRGSTDTQYFGPGTRLTVL.

CDR3 residues: CASSQPGHLMNTEAFF. As DNA, the CDR3 is TGTGCCAGCAGTCAGCCGGGCCACCTAATGAACACTGAAGCTTTCTTT. This chain uses TRBV27 with TRBJ1-1; D gene uncertain. V gave up 5 bases and J gave up 0 bases, with 16 bases separating them. Germline lookup yields CDR1 MNHEY and CDR2 SMNVEV (reference sequence). This CDR3 region has 16 residues.

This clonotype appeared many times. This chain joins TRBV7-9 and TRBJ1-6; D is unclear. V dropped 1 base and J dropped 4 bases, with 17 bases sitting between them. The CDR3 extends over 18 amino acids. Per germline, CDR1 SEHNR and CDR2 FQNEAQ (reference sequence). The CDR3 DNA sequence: TGTGCCAGCAGCTTAGGTTCGATCTGGGCCGAGTATAATTCACCCCTCCACTTT. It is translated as CASSLGSIWAEYNSPLHF.

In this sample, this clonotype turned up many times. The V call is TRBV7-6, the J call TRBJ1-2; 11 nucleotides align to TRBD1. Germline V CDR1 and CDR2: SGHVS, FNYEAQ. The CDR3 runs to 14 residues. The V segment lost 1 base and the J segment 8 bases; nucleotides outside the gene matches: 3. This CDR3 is CASSLGTGGAGYTF. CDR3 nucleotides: TGTGCCAGCAGCTTAGGGACAGGGGGCGCAGGCTACACCTTC.

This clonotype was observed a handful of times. The CDR3 DNA follows: TGTGCCAGCAGCCCAGGCCCTGGGAATTCACCCCTCCACTTT. Amino acids: CASSPGPGNSPLHF. The chain has TRBV6-1 and TRBJ1-6; D remains unclear. Trimming stripped 6 bases from V and 7 bases from J, with 13 bases between. The CDR3 extends over 14 amino acids. CDR1 MNHNS and CDR2 SASEGT come from the germline V gene.

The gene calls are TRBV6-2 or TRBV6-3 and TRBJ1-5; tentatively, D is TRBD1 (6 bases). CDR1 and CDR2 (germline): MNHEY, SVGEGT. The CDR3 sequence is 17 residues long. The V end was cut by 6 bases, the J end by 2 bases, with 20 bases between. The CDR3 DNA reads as TGTGCCAGCAGACCGGGACACCGAGATTGGGGCAATCAGCCCCAGCATTTT. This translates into CASRPGHRDWGNQPQHF.

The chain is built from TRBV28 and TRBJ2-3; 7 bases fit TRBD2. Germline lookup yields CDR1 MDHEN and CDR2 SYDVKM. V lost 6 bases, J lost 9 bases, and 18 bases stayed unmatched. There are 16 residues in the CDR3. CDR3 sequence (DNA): TGTGCCAGCAGCAAAAAAGCGGGGCGCACAGTGGGCACGCAGTATTTT. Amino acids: CASSKKAGRTVGTQYF. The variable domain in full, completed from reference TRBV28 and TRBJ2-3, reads DVKVTQSSRYLVKRTGEKVFLECVQDMDHENMFWYRQDPGLGLRLIYFSYDVKMKEKGDIPEGYSVSREKKERFSLILESASTNQTSMYLCASSKKAGRTVGTQYFGPGTRLTVL.

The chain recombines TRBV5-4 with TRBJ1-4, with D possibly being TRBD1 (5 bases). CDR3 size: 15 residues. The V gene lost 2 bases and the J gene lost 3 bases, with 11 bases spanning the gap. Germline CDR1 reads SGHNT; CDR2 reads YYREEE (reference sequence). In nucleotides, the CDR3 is TGTGCCAGCAGCTTTTCGGGGGTGCCTAATGAAAAACTGTTTTTT. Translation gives CASSFSGVPNEKLFF.

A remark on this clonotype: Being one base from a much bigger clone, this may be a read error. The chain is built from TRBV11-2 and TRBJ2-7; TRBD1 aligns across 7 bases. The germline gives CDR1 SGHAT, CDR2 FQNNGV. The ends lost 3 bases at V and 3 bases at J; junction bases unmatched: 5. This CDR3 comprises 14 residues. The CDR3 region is CASSFRDSYYEQYF. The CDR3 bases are TGTGCCAGCAGCTTCCGGGACAGCTACTACGAGCAGTACTTC.

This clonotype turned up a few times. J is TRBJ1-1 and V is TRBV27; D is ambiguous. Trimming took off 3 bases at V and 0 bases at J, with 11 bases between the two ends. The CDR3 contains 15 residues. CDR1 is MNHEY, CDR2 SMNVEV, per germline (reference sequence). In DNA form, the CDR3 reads TGTGCCAGCAGTTTCCTCGGGCGAGTGAACACTGAAGCTTTCTTT. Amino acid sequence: CASSFLGRVNTEAFF.

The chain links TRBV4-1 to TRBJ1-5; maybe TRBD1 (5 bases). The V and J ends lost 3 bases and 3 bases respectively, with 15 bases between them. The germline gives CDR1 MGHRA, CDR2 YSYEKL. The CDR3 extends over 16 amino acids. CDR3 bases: TGCGCCAGCAGCCAGGCTTGGGACCCTTTCAATCAGCCCCAGCATTTT. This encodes CASSQAWDPFNQPQHF.

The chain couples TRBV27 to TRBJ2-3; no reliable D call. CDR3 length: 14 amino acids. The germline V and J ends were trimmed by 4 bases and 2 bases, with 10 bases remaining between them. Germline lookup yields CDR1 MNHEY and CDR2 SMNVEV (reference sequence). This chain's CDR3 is CASSSPGFTDTQYF. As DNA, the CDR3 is TGTGCCAGCAGTTCCCCCGGCTTCACAGATACGCAGTATTTT.

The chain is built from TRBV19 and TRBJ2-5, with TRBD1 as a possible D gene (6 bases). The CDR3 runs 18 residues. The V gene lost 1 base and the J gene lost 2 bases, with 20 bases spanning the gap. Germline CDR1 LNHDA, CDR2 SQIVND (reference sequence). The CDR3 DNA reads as TGTGCCAGTAGTATAGGGGACACCTTAAACGGCCAACAAGAGACCCAGTACTTC. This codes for CASSIGDTLNGQQETQYF.

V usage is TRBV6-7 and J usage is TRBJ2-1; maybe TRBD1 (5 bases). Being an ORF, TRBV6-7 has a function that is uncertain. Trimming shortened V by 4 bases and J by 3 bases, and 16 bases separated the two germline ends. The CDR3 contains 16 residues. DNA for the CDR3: TGTGCCAGCAGTTTCCTACCCAGGGTTTTCTACAATGAGCAGTTCTTC. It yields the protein CASSFLPRVFYNEQFF.

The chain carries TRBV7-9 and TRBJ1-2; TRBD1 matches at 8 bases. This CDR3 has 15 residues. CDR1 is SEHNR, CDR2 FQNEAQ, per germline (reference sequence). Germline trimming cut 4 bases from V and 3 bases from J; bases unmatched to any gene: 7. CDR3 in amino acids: CASSYPGQEDYGYTF. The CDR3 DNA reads TGTGCCAGCAGCTACCCGGGACAGGAAGACTATGGCTACACCTTC.

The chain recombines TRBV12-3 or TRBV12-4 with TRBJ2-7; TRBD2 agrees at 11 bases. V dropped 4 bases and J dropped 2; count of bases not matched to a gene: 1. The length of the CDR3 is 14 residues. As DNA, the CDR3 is TGTGCCAGCAGTTGGGGACTAGCGGCCTACGAGCAGTACTTC. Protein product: CASSWGLAAYEQYF.

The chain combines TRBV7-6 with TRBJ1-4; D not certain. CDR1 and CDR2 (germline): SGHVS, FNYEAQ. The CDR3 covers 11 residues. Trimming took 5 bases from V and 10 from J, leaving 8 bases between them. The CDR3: CASSLQGKLFF. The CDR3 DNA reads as TGTGCCAGCAGCCTACAAGGAAAACTGTTTTTT.

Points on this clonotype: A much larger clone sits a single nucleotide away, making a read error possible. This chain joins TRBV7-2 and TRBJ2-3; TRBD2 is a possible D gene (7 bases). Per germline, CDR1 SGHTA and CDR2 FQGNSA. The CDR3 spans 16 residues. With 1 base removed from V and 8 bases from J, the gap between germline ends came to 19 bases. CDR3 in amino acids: CASSLGRVGGPSTQYF. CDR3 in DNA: TGTGCCAGCAGCTTAGGCCGAGTGGGGGGGCCGAGTACGCAGTATTTT.